Listed here are 27 T cell receptor beta chains from one sample, sequenced in a study of cytomegalovirus exposure and HLA in healthy donors. This PCR relied on a set of 60 Vbeta primers and 13 Jbeta primers. TCRdb keeps only in-frame clones here, not all; method: immunoSEQ multiplex PCR. The sample lists around 180,000 clones; roughly 78% were seen once. The sample comprised PBMCs. These TCRs come from a woman between 35 and 50 years old in good health and CMV-seronegative.

The V call is TRBV2, the J call TRBJ2-5, with TRBD1 matching over 7 bases. Germline-derived CDR1 and CDR2 are SNHLY and FYNNEI. The CDR3 covers 13 residues. Trimming took 7 bases from V and 4 from J; bases not matched to a gene: 6. CDR3 DNA sequence: TGTGCCAGCATGGGCAGGGGGTCAGAGACCCAGTACTTC. Translating it yields CASMGRGSETQYF.

The chain couples TRBV4-1 to TRBJ1-5; 7 bases match TRBD1. The CDR3 extends over 17 amino acids. V lost 1 base and J lost 0; bases outside the gene matches: 6. Germline CDR1 and CDR2: MGHRA and YSYEKL. Here the CDR3 DNA reads TGCGCCAGCAGCCAAGGCCGACAGGGCTATAGCAATCAGCCCCAGCATTTT. Its translation: CASSQGRQGYSNQPQHF.

The chain couples TRBV2 to TRBJ1-2; TRBD1 aligns across 11 bases. V lost 7 bases and J lost 6; bases outside the gene matches: 13. The CDR3 consists of 16 residues. From germline, CDR1 is SNHLY and CDR2 FYNNEI. The DNA of the CDR3 is TGTGCCAGCATTAGGACAGGGGGCTTGGGTCAGAATGGCTACACCTTC. Its translation: CASIRTGGLGQNGYTF.

This clone has more than one count but fewer than ten. The rearrangement joins TRBV10-3 to TRBJ2-2; possible D gene TRBD1, 6 bases. The CDR3 extends over 15 amino acids. The V end lost 5 bases, the J end lost 1 base, and 11 bases lay between the germline ends. Germline assignment: CDR1 ENHRY and CDR2 SYGVKD. The CDR3 DNA follows: TGTGCCATCAGTTCCGGGACACTGAACACCGGGGAGCTGTTTTTT. Its protein is CAISSGTLNTGELFF.

V usage is TRBV7-2 and J usage is TRBJ1-2; D uncertain. V lost 5 bases and J 4 bases, leaving 11 bases between the germline ends. This CDR3 has 13 residues. CDR1 and CDR2 (germline): SGHTA, FQGNSA. The CDR3 is CASSPQELYGYTF. The DNA of the CDR3 is TGTGCCAGCAGCCCCCAGGAACTCTATGGCTACACCTTC.

V gene TRBV28 combines with J gene TRBJ1-2; TRBD1 might be the D (5 bases). Germline assignment: CDR1 MDHEN and CDR2 SYDVKM. Trimming removed 10 bases from V and 4 bases from J, with 13 bases in between. The CDR3 extends over 12 amino acids. This CDR3 is CATRGGVYGYTF. The CDR3 bases are TGTGCCACCCGGGGGGGAGTCTATGGCTACACCTTC.

The J gene is TRBJ2-3, the V gene TRBV28; TRBD2 matches at 11 bases. The CDR3 spans 19 residues. The V gene end was trimmed by 1 base and the J gene end by 1 base; junction bases not matched to a gene: 10. CDR1 is MDHEN and CDR2 is SYDVKM in the germline V gene. CDR3 sequence reads: CASSLFLAGGRRGTDTQYF. The DNA of the CDR3 is TGTGCCAGCAGTTTATTTTTAGCGGGAGGGCGAAGGGGCACAGATACGCAGTATTTT.

This chain connects TRBV27 to TRBJ1-2; TRBD1 might be the D (5 bases). The V gene lost 8 bases and the J gene lost 3 bases, with 13 bases spanning the gap. The CDR3 contains 13 residues. The germline CDR1 and CDR2 sequences are MNHEY and SMNVEV (reference sequence). The DNA for the CDR3 is TGTGCCAGCCGACCGGGGGGGGACTATGGCTACACCTTC. Protein sequence: CASRPGGDYGYTF.

DNA for the CDR3: TGCGCCAGCAGCTTGGCCCCGGGTGTAGTAGAGACCCAGTACTTC. Its protein is CASSLAPGVVETQYF. This chain uses TRBV5-1 with TRBJ2-5; no definite D call. The CDR3 is 15 amino acids. V gave up 0 bases and J gave up 4 bases, with 13 bases separating them. Per germline, CDR1 SGHRS and CDR2 YFSETQ.

This chain joins TRBV2 and TRBJ2-7; D might be TRBD2 (5 bases). This CDR3 has 15 residues. The germline V gene has CDR1 SNHLY and CDR2 FYNNEI. The V end was cut by 2 bases, the J end by 2 bases, with 13 bases between. DNA of the CDR3: TGTGCCAGCAGTGAAAACCTAGCCGGAACCTACGAGCAGTACTTC. This translates into CASSENLAGTYEQYF. Together with reference TRBV2 and TRBJ2-7, the CDR3 gives the full variable domain: EPEVTQTPSHQVTQMGQEVILRCVPISNHLYFYWYRQILGQKVEFLVSFYNNEISEKSEIFDDQFSVERPDGSNFTLKIRSTKLEDSAMYFCASSENLAGTYEQYFGPGTRLTVT.

The rearrangement links TRBV11-2 to TRBJ2-3, with D maybe TRBD1 (6 bases). The germline V gene encodes CDR1 SGHAT and CDR2 FQNNGV. CDR3 length: 15 amino acids. With 2 bases removed from V and 0 bases from J, the gap between germline ends came to 9 bases. Written as DNA, the CDR3 is TGTGCCAGCAGCTTAAGAGGGGGAAGCACAGATACGCAGTATTTT. Its protein product is CASSLRGGSTDTQYF.

V is TRBV19 and J is TRBJ1-5; 8 positions agree with TRBD1. Trimming took 3 bases from V and 4 from J; bases not matched to a gene: 5. The CDR3 covers 15 residues. Looked up from germline, CDR1 is LNHDA and CDR2 is SQIVND (reference sequence). The CDR3 reads CASSIRRGQNQPQHF. The CDR3 bases are TGTGCCAGTAGTATTCGCAGGGGGCAAAATCAGCCCCAGCATTTT.

There are a few counts of this clone. The chain employs TRBV5-1 and TRBJ2-7, with D maybe TRBD2 (5 bases). V was clipped by 2 bases and J by 0 bases, with 9 bases between them. CDR1 and CDR2 (germline): SGHRS, YFSETQ. The CDR3 has 14 residues. The CDR3, as DNA: TGCGCCAGCAGCTTAGTAGGGAGCTCCTACGAGCAGTACTTC. It encodes CASSLVGSSYEQYF.

V gene TRBV19 combines with J gene TRBJ1-1, with 7 bases matching TRBD1. Trimming cost V 5 bases and J 11 bases; bases outside gene matches: 20. The length of the CDR3 is 16 residues. Germline V CDR1 and CDR2: LNHDA, SQIVND (reference sequence). Here the CDR3 DNA reads TGTGCCAGTAGTTTCCGCACTGGACAGGCGGGTCGGAGCGCTTTCTTT. It encodes CASSFRTGQAGRSAFF.

The chain employs TRBV6-6 and TRBJ1-1; 7 nucleotides agree with TRBD1. This CDR3 has 13 residues. CDR1 and CDR2 (germline): MNHNY, SVGAGI (reference sequence). V shed 10 bases and J 1 base; nucleotides not matched to a gene: 6. CDR3 nucleotides: TGTGCCAACTCGGACAGGCCGAACACTGAAGCTTTCTTT. It yields the protein CANSDRPNTEAFF.

The chain has TRBV9 and TRBJ2-7; 11 bases are a match to TRBD2. The CDR3 totals 14 residues. V trimming: 2 bases; J trimming: 9 bases; junction bases outside the gene matches: 7. CDR1 SGDLS and CDR2 YYNGEE come from the germline V gene. In nucleotides, the CDR3 is TGTGCCAGCAGCGTTGGGACTAGCGGCGGGTGGCAGTACTTC. Amino acid sequence: CASSVGTSGGWQYF.

This clone has just one count. CDR3 sequence: CASSVRDRNTGELFF. The CDR3 DNA follows: TGTGCCAGCAGCGTAAGGGACAGGAACACCGGGGAGCTGTTTTTT. This chain connects TRBV9 to TRBJ2-2, with 7 bases lining up with TRBD1. Germline CDR1 SGDLS, CDR2 YYNGEE. CDR3 length: 15 amino acids. The ends lost 1 base at V and 1 base at J; junction bases unmatched: 1. Variable domain in full (rest from reference TRBV9 and TRBJ2-2): DSGVTQTPKHLITATGQRVTLRCSPRSGDLSVYWYQQSLDQGLQFLIQYYNGEERAKGNILERFSAQQFPDLHSELNLSSLELGDSALYFCASSVRDRNTGELFFGEGSRLTVL.

The DNA of the CDR3 is TGTGCCAGCAGTCCGAGCGGGAGGGCCTACGAGCAGTACTTC. Protein sequence: CASSPSGRAYEQYF. The chain combines TRBV28 with TRBJ2-7; the match to TRBD2 covers 10 bases. Germline V gene lookup returns CDR1 MDHEN and CDR2 SYDVKM. After removal of 5 bases from V and 2 bases from J, the junction contained 3 bases not matched to a gene. The CDR3 covers 14 residues.

This clone occurred once. The rearrangement links TRBV4-3 to TRBJ2-5; D remains ambiguous. The CDR3 runs 16 residues. Trimming cost V 0 bases and J 6 bases, with 17 bases left between them. Germline CDR1 and CDR2: LGHNA and YSLEER. CDR3 DNA: TGCGCCAGCAGCCAAGATTTAGTGGGTAGCACCAAGACCCAGTACTTC. This translates into CASSQDLVGSTKTQYF.

The sample holds a few counts of this clone. CDR3 in amino acids: CASSGGTGNEQFF. The CDR3 coding sequence is TGTGCCAGCAGTGGGGGGACAGGCAATGAGCAGTTCTTC. The rearrangement joins TRBV2 to TRBJ2-1, with 8 positions matching TRBD1. Germline CDR1 and CDR2: SNHLY and FYNNEI. V lost 4 bases, J lost 6 bases, and 2 bases stayed unmatched. This CDR3 is 13 amino acids long.

V and J are TRBV4-3 and TRBJ2-5; a weak D match, TRBD2 (5 bases). The better agreement between TRBJ2-7 and the DNA end casts doubt on the J call. CDR3 size: 14 residues. Germline CDR1 reads LGHNA; CDR2 reads YSLEER. The CDR3 region is CASSQALRDYEQYF. CDR3 sequence (DNA): TGCGCCAGCAGCCAAGCCCTCCGGGACTACGAGCAGTACTTC.

CDR3 nucleotides: TGTGCCAGCAGCAGGGGCCCCGAAGAGACCCAGTACTTC. Translation: CASSRGPEETQYF. The rearrangement joins TRBV11-3 to TRBJ2-5; TRBD1 might be the D (5 bases). Germline values: CDR1 SGHNT, CDR2 YENEEA. This CDR3 region has 13 residues. Trimming removed 5 bases from V and 3 bases from J, with 10 bases in between.

V is TRBV9 and J is TRBJ1-4; 10 positions match TRBD1. The CDR3 spans 14 residues. Germline V lookup: CDR1 SGDLS, CDR2 YYNGEE. J gave up 5 bases and V 3 bases, and 1 base lay outside the gene matches. The CDR3 DNA reads as TGTGCCAGCAGCGCGGGACAGGGGAATGAAAAACTGTTTTTT. Amino acid sequence: CASSAGQGNEKLFF.

CDR3 in DNA: TGTGCCAGCAGCGCTGAGAAGAGGGGGTCGGACGAGCAGTACTTC. Protein: CASSAEKRGSDEQYF. This chain connects TRBV9 to TRBJ2-7; D might be TRBD1 (6 bases). Germline V gene lookup returns CDR1 SGDLS and CDR2 YYNGEE. V was cut by 3 bases and J by 5 bases, with 18 bases left in between. There are 15 residues in the CDR3.

This chain uses TRBV7-9 with TRBJ1-5; tentatively, D is TRBD1 (5 bases). CDR1 and CDR2 from the germline V gene are SEHNR and FQNEAQ (reference sequence). CDR3 length: 16 residues. The V gene lost 1 base and the J gene lost 6 bases, with 16 bases spanning the gap. The CDR3 spells CASSLVAGGVSQPQHF. CDR3 nucleotide sequence: TGTGCCAGCAGCTTAGTCGCGGGGGGTGTCAGTCAGCCCCAGCATTTT. Based on the CDR3 plus reference TRBV7-9 and TRBJ1-5, the full variable domain is DTGVSQNPRHKITKRGQNVTFRCDPISEHNRLYWYRQTLGQGPEFLTYFQNEAQLEKSRLLSDRFSAERPKGSFSTLEIQRTEQGDSAMYLCASSLVAGGVSQPQHFGDGTRLSIL.

This chain uses TRBV9 with TRBJ2-1, with 8 bases fitting TRBD2. The CDR3 runs 15 residues. Germline V gene data show CDR1 as SGDLS and CDR2 as YYNGEE. V lost 0 bases, J lost 5 bases, and 4 bases stayed unmatched. The CDR3 is CASSVELAANNEQFF. The CDR3 bases are TGTGCCAGCAGCGTAGAACTAGCGGCCAACAATGAGCAGTTCTTC. The full variable domain, rest sourced from reference TRBV9 and TRBJ2-1, is DSGVTQTPKHLITATGQRVTLRCSPRSGDLSVYWYQQSLDQGLQFLIQYYNGEERAKGNILERFSAQQFPDLHSELNLSSLELGDSALYFCASSVELAANNEQFFGPGTRLTVL.

The V and J genes are TRBV9 and TRBJ2-4, with 10 bases matching TRBD2. This CDR3 region has 18 residues. Per germline, CDR1 SGDLS and CDR2 YYNGEE. The V segment lost 6 bases and the J segment 0 bases; nucleotides outside the gene matches: 12. The CDR3 sequence is CASTWWLAGALAKNIQYF. In nucleotides, the CDR3 is TGTGCCAGCACCTGGTGGCTAGCGGGAGCACTAGCCAAAAACATTCAGTACTTC.